This entry lists 26 T cell receptor beta chains sequenced from one sample in a study of shared clonotypes between healthy human individuals (dated by TCRdb to 2020 to 2021). The library came from the immunoSEQ multiplex PCR assay. Not all clones reach the TCRdb copy of this immuneACCESS table, which keeps in-frame sequences only. Checked studies attribute under half of the gap to unresolved V genes and leave the rest unexplained. The sample table lists some 2,400,000 clones, roughly 95% of them with a count of one. Less than 0.15% of the sample is taken by the ten largest. Sequencing input: naive CD4+ T cells sorted from blood. The cell subset or site label, as the study defines it: CD45RA+ positively selected. All receptors come from a man aged 18 to 30 in good health.

A note on this clone: Other DNA sequences from this sample encode an identical CDR3 as well. The gene calls are TRBV6-1 and TRBJ1-5, with D unresolved. CDR1 is MNHNS, CDR2 SASEGT, per germline. This CDR3 comprises 14 residues. V was pared by 1 base and J by 4 bases, with 8 bases between. CDR3 region: CASSEGQLNQPQHF. Written as DNA, the CDR3 is TGTGCCAGCAGTGAAGGGCAGCTTAATCAGCCCCAGCATTTT.

V is TRBV30 and J is TRBJ2-7; D might be TRBD1 (5 bases). Germline assignment: CDR1 GTSNPN and CDR2 SVGIG (reference sequence). This CDR3 contains 11 residues. Trimming removed 2 bases from V and 7 bases from J, with 9 bases in between. The CDR3 DNA is TGTGCCTGGAGTCCTCGACAGGAGCAGTACTTC. Translating gives CAWSPRQEQYF.

In this sample, this clone turned up once. The chain is built from TRBV19 and TRBJ1-5; possibly TRBD1 for D (5 bases). This CDR3 is built from 13 residues. Per germline, CDR1 LNHDA and CDR2 SQIVND (reference sequence). V lost 3 bases, J lost 8 bases, and 11 bases lay in between. CDR3 loop: CASSIRGGKPQHF. CDR3 sequence (DNA): TGTGCCAGTAGTATTCGGGGCGGGAAGCCCCAGCATTTT.

V gene TRBV7-2 combines with J gene TRBJ2-5; 8 bases are a match to TRBD2. V was clipped by 2 bases and J by 0 bases; unmatched bases: 2. CDR3 length equals 15 residues. Germline-derived CDR1 and CDR2 are SGHTA and FQGNSA. In nucleotides, the CDR3 is TGTGCCAGCAGCTTACGCGGGAGGTACCAAGAGACCCAGTACTTC. Encoded protein: CASSLRGRYQETQYF.

On this clone: Other DNA sequences of this sample code for an identical CDR3. The DNA of the CDR3 is TGTGCCATCAGTGAGTCGACGGGCTATGGCTACACCTTC. Its protein is CAISESTGYGYTF. This rearrangement joins TRBV10-3 to TRBJ1-2; no clear D gene. The ends were cut back, 0 bases at V and 4 bases at J, with 6 bases in the middle. The CDR3 runs to 13 residues. Germline V gene data show CDR1 as ENHRY and CDR2 as SYGVKD.

This sequence joins TRBV4-1 and TRBJ2-5; D not resolved. The CDR3 is 14 amino acids. The V end lost 0 bases, the J end lost 5 bases, and 10 bases lay between the germline ends. The germline V gene has CDR1 MGHRA and CDR2 YSYEKL. The chain's CDR3 is CASSQDGWVETQYF. The CDR3 DNA is TGCGCCAGCAGCCAAGATGGGTGGGTGGAGACCCAGTACTTC.

This clone has only one observation. V usage is TRBV18 and J usage is TRBJ1-1; D gene unclear. CDR3 length: 11 amino acids. CDR1 is KGHSH, CDR2 LQKENI, per germline. V was pared by 6 bases and J by 4 bases, with 6 bases between. CDR3 region: CASSWGTEAFF. In DNA form, the CDR3 reads TGTGCCAGCTCCTGGGGCACTGAAGCTTTCTTT.

The rearrangement links TRBV12-1 to TRBJ1-5; the table's D gene call, TRBD1, was not cross checked with the DNA. TRBV12-1 represents a pseudogene. The CDR3 contains 17 residues. Here the CDR3 reads CASSFIGGPVTGQPQHF. The CDR3 coding sequence is TGTGCCAGCAGCTTTATAGGGGGCCCGGTCACAGGGCAGCCCCAGCATTTT.

The count of this clone is one. This sequence joins TRBV5-1 and TRBJ2-3; weak D call: TRBD1 (5 bases). V was shortened by 1 base and J by 1 base, with 10 bases between the two germline ends. CDR1 and CDR2 from the germline V gene are SGHRS and YFSETQ. The CDR3 runs to 15 residues. The CDR3: CASSLFGAGTDTQYF. DNA of the CDR3: TGCGCCAGCAGCTTGTTTGGGGCCGGCACAGATACGCAGTATTTT. Using reference TRBV5-1 and TRBJ2-3 for the parts outside the CDR3, the full variable domain is KAGVTQTPRYLIKTRGQQVTLSCSPISGHRSVSWYQQTPGQGLQFLFEYFSETQRNKGNFPGRFSGRQFSNSRSEMNVSTLELGDSALYLCASSLFGAGTDTQYFGPGTRLTVL.

The genes are TRBV9 and TRBJ2-7, with 8 bases aligning to TRBD1. CDR3 length: 15 amino acids. Per the germline V gene, CDR1 is SGDLS and CDR2 is YYNGEE. The junction had 8 bases not matched to a gene; V was cut back by 4 bases and J by 2 bases. The CDR3 bases are TGTGCCAGCAGCCGAGGACAGGGCTCGACCTACGAGCAGTACTTC. This gives the protein CASSRGQGSTYEQYF.

The chain uses TRBV7-3 and TRBJ1-6, with D possibly matching TRBD1 (5 bases). V shed 4 bases and J shed 12 bases, with 10 bases lying between them. The CDR3 spans 12 residues. The germline gives CDR1 SGHTA, CDR2 FQGTGA. The CDR3 DNA is TGTGCCAGCAGCTACGGGGGAGGACCCCTCCACTTT. Amino acids: CASSYGGGPLHF.

The chain recombines TRBV7-3 with TRBJ1-2; D is uncertain. CDR1 SGHTA and CDR2 FQGTGA come from the germline V gene. This CDR3 comprises 12 residues. Deletions cut 9 bases from V and 5 bases from J, with 13 bases between. CDR3 bases: TGTGCCAGGGGCGTTGTTCCATATGGCTACACCTTC. This codes for CARGVVPYGYTF.

V gene TRBV2 combines with J gene TRBJ2-5; D is unresolved. This CDR3 region has 15 residues. Trimming left V 3 bases short and J 4 bases short, with 15 bases between. Per germline, CDR1 SNHLY and CDR2 FYNNEI. The CDR3 sequence is CASSEPGPMGETQYF. The CDR3 region has the DNA TGTGCCAGCAGTGAGCCGGGTCCAATGGGAGAGACCCAGTACTTC. The variable domain in full, with the rest retrieved from reference TRBV2 and TRBJ2-5, is EPEVTQTPSHQVTQMGQEVILRCVPISNHLYFYWYRQILGQKVEFLVSFYNNEISEKSEIFDDQFSVERPDGSNFTLKIRSTKLEDSAMYFCASSEPGPMGETQYFGPGTRLLVL.

The chain has TRBV5-1 and TRBJ2-7; 8 bases align to TRBD1. CDR1 and CDR2 from the germline V gene are SGHRS and YFSETQ. This CDR3 comprises 15 residues. The V gene end was trimmed by 4 bases and the J gene end by 3 bases; junction bases not matched to a gene: 9. In DNA, the CDR3 is TGCGCCAGCAGCAGGGGGACAGGAGGGGTCTACGAGCAGTACTTC. Translating it yields CASSRGTGGVYEQYF. The full variable domain, completed using reference TRBV5-1 and TRBJ2-7, is KAGVTQTPRYLIKTRGQQVTLSCSPISGHRSVSWYQQTPGQGLQFLFEYFSETQRNKGNFPGRFSGRQFSNSRSEMNVSTLELGDSALYLCASSRGTGGVYEQYFGPGTRLTVT.

This chain joins TRBV2 and TRBJ2-7; 9 nucleotides line up with TRBD1. The CDR3 runs 13 residues. CDR1 is SNHLY, CDR2 FYNNEI, per germline. Trimming removed 7 bases from V and 1 base from J; junction bases left unmatched: 2. CDR3 amino acids: CASTDRGSYEQYF. DNA for the CDR3: TGTGCCAGCACGGACAGGGGTTCCTACGAGCAGTACTTC.

This rearrangement joins TRBV18 to TRBJ2-1; D remains ambiguous. Germline V gene sequence: CDR1 KGHSH, CDR2 LQKENI. Trimming removed 2 bases from V and 9 bases from J, with 5 bases in between. This CDR3 has 11 residues. The CDR3 region has the DNA TGTGCCAGCTCACCAGAGGTTGAGCAGTTCTTC. Its protein product is CASSPEVEQFF.

The V and J genes are TRBV5-1 and TRBJ2-7, with TRBD1 identical over 10 bases. The germline V gene has CDR1 SGHRS and CDR2 YFSETQ. Germline trimming cut 0 bases from V and 7 bases from J; bases unmatched to any gene: 7. This CDR3 has 15 residues. The CDR3 spells CASSLVGGQGGEQYF. In nucleotides, the CDR3 is TGCGCCAGCAGCTTGGTAGGAGGACAGGGGGGTGAGCAGTACTTC.

This sequence joins TRBV2 and TRBJ1-6; D not resolved. Per the germline V gene, CDR1 is SNHLY and CDR2 is FYNNEI. The CDR3 is 14 residues long. V was pared by 2 bases and J by 6 bases, with 8 bases between. This CDR3 is CASSEMGSNSPLHF. CDR3 sequence (DNA): TGTGCCAGCAGTGAAATGGGGAGTAATTCACCCCTCCACTTT. Looking up the rest from reference TRBV2 and TRBJ1-6 gives the full variable domain: EPEVTQTPSHQVTQMGQEVILRCVPISNHLYFYWYRQILGQKVEFLVSFYNNEISEKSEIFDDQFSVERPDGSNFTLKIRSTKLEDSAMYFCASSEMGSNSPLHFGNGTRLTVT.

The rearrangement links TRBV4-1 to TRBJ1-6, with no clear D. CDR1 and CDR2 from the germline V gene are MGHRA and YSYEKL. The CDR3 extends over 16 amino acids. The V gene lost 0 bases and the J gene lost 2 bases, with 8 bases spanning the gap. Here the CDR3 reads CASSQDVPTYNSPLHF. The CDR3 nucleotides read TGCGCCAGCAGCCAAGATGTACCCACCTATAATTCACCCCTCCACTTT.

The chain links TRBV4-1 to TRBJ2-6, with 7 bases identical to TRBD1. CDR3 length equals 19 residues. The junction had 12 bases not matched to a gene; V was cut back by 2 bases and J by 2 bases. Germline loops: CDR1 MGHRA, CDR2 YSYEKL. This CDR3 is CASSQYLDRVEAGANVLTF. The CDR3 DNA follows: TGCGCCAGCAGCCAATATCTTGACAGGGTGGAGGCTGGGGCCAACGTCCTGACTTTC.

Of note for this clone: Other DNA sequences in the sample encode the same CDR3. The chain employs TRBV10-3 and TRBJ2-7, with D unclear. V gave up 4 bases and J gave up 0 bases, with 1 base separating them. Germline CDR1 reads ENHRY; CDR2 reads SYGVKD. The length of the CDR3 is 11 residues. The CDR3, as DNA: TGTGCCATCAGTGGCTCCTACGAGCAGTACTTC. Translating gives CAISGSYEQYF.

The chain is built from TRBV28 and TRBJ2-3; possible D gene TRBD2, 5 bases. Germline CDR1 MDHEN, CDR2 SYDVKM. Trimming stripped 6 bases from V and 0 bases from J, with 13 bases between. The CDR3 totals 15 residues. CDR3 sequence: CASSPPSGSTDTQYF. The CDR3 DNA is TGTGCCAGCAGCCCTCCAAGCGGTAGCACAGATACGCAGTATTTT.

V and J are TRBV29-1 and TRBJ2-7; 7 bases match TRBD1. The V segment lost 6 bases and the J segment 7 bases; nucleotides outside the gene matches: 9. CDR3 length: 12 amino acids. Germline loops: CDR1 SQVTM, CDR2 ANQGSEA. CDR3: CSVRKAGGEQYF. CDR3 DNA: TGCAGCGTCCGGAAGGCAGGGGGTGAGCAGTACTTC.

This clone was seen only a few times. This chain joins TRBV6-5 and TRBJ1-6, with TRBD1 as a possible D gene (6 bases). V lost 8 bases, J lost 9 bases, and 17 bases lay in between. CDR3 size: 14 residues. CDR1 and CDR2 (germline): MNHEY, SVGAGI. CDR3: CASGQQGRSSPLHF. The DNA for the CDR3 is TGTGCCAGCGGCCAACAGGGCAGGTCTTCACCCCTCCACTTT.

In the case of this clone: The same CDR3 is also encoded by other DNA sequences in this sample. The V and J genes are TRBV5-1 and TRBJ2-6, with D tentatively TRBD2 (5 bases). V dropped 2 bases and J dropped 0 bases, with 6 bases sitting between them. The length of the CDR3 is 15 residues. Germline V gene data show CDR1 as SGHRS and CDR2 as YFSETQ. The CDR3 protein is CASSLGSSGANVLTF. DNA of the CDR3: TGCGCCAGCAGCTTAGGGAGCTCTGGGGCCAACGTCCTGACTTTC.

For this clone: This sample includes further DNA sequences coding for the same CDR3. This chain connects TRBV30 to TRBJ1-4; tentatively, D is TRBD1 (5 bases). V shed 1 base and J shed 0 bases, with 6 bases lying between them. In germline, CDR1 is GTSNPN, CDR2 SVGIG (reference sequence). The CDR3 runs to 14 residues. CDR3 sequence (DNA): TGTGCCTGGAGTGGACAGACAACTAATGAAAAACTGTTTTTT. It specifies CAWSGQTTNEKLFF.